Shown below are 9 T cell receptor beta chains from a single sample sequenced in a study of shared clonotypes between healthy human individuals (dated by TCRdb to 2019 to 2021). Libraries came from the immunoSEQ multiplex PCR assay. TCRdb stores this immuneACCESS table with in-frame sequences only. Part of the clones is absent; in the studies checked, under half of the shortfall reflects unresolved V genes, and no reason is known for the rest. The sample records over a million clones, around 97% of which are singletons. The top ten clonotypes cover 0.95% to 1.5% of the sample. Sequenced sample: naive CD4+ T cells sorted from blood. Explained via the paper, the cell subset or site label denotes: CD45RA+ positively selected. The receptors here all came from a man in his thirties or forties in good health.

The table lists this clone with a count of one. The chain is built from TRBV19 and TRBJ2-2; 14 bases agree with TRBD2. V lost 0 bases to trimming and J lost 2 bases; unmatched junction nucleotides: 8. Germline loops: CDR1 LNHDA, CDR2 SQIVND (reference sequence). The CDR3 extends over 20 amino acids. This chain's CDR3 is CASSIDKSGTSGRNTGELFF. DNA for the CDR3: TGTGCCAGTAGTATAGATAAGTCCGGGACTAGCGGGAGAAACACCGGGGAGCTGTTTTTT.

This clone was found once. The chain links TRBV27 to TRBJ2-2, with D possibly TRBD2 on 6 matching bases. V gave up 2 bases and J gave up 6 bases, with 10 bases separating them. CDR1 and CDR2 from the germline V gene are MNHEY and SMNVEV (reference sequence). This CDR3 has 14 residues. CDR3 sequence: CASSLGRLAGELFF. In nucleotides, the CDR3 is TGTGCCAGCAGTTTAGGAAGACTAGCCGGGGAGCTGTTTTTT.

This rearrangement joins TRBV10-3 to TRBJ2-2, with D perhaps matching TRBD1 (6 bases). Germline-derived CDR1 and CDR2 are ENHRY and SYGVKD. CDR3 length: 14 amino acids. The germline V and J ends were trimmed by 4 bases and 6 bases, with 12 bases remaining between them. The CDR3 DNA reads TGTGCCATCAGTGTTAACAGGGCCCCCGGGGAGCTGTTTTTT. It yields the protein CAISVNRAPGELFF.

The chain combines TRBV7-9 with TRBJ1-3, with D hard to call. The length of the CDR3 is 15 residues. CDR1 and CDR2 (germline): SEHNR, FQNEAQ (reference sequence). V dropped 3 bases and J dropped 0 bases, with 9 bases sitting between them. CDR3 coding DNA: TGTGCCAGCAGCTTGACATCAAGCTCTGGAAACACCATATATTTT. It codes for CASSLTSSSGNTIYF.

The chain joins TRBV28 to TRBJ2-7, with D possibly being TRBD1 (6 bases). CDR1 and CDR2 from the germline V gene are MDHEN and SYDVKM. The germline V and J ends were trimmed by 5 bases and 0 bases, with 17 bases remaining between them. The CDR3 extends over 16 amino acids. Here the CDR3 DNA reads TGTGCCAGCAGTCCTTCGGGCAGGGGCCACTCCTACGAGCAGTACTTC. Translation: CASSPSGRGHSYEQYF.

The V and J genes are TRBV5-1 and TRBJ1-2, with D hard to call. This CDR3 has 14 amino acids. Trimming cost V 0 bases and J 6 bases, with 12 bases left between them. CDR1 and CDR2 (germline): SGHRS, YFSETQ. The CDR3: CASSLAEVSHGYTF. CDR3 DNA: TGCGCCAGCAGCTTGGCCGAAGTTTCGCATGGCTACACCTTC.

The chain joins TRBV14 to TRBJ2-5; D not resolved. Per the germline V gene, CDR1 is SGHDN and CDR2 is FVKESK. This CDR3 is 14 amino acids long. V was cut by 0 bases and J by 4 bases, with 9 bases left in between. This chain's CDR3 is CASSQDLMAETQYF. CDR3 coding DNA: TGTGCCAGCAGCCAAGATCTTATGGCAGAGACCCAGTACTTC.

The V gene is TRBV6-4, the J gene TRBJ1-1, with TRBD1 as a possible D gene (6 bases). Germline V gene data show CDR1 as MRHNA and CDR2 as SNTAGT. CDR3 length: 16 amino acids. Trimming took 1 base from V and 4 from J, leaving 16 bases between them. CDR3 sequence: CASSDFFRGAPTEAFF. The CDR3 DNA is TGTGCCAGCAGTGACTTTTTTAGGGGGGCGCCCACTGAAGCTTTCTTT.

The table lists this clone with a count of one. The V gene is TRBV9, the J gene TRBJ1-2, with unresolved D. This CDR3 comprises 15 residues. V lost 6 bases and J 8 bases, leaving 23 bases between the germline ends. CDR1 and CDR2 from the germline V gene are SGDLS and YYNGEE. Here the CDR3 reads CASTRETARVRGYTF. In DNA form, the CDR3 reads TGTGCCAGCACCCGGGAAACCGCGAGGGTGCGAGGCTACACCTTC.